The rows below give T cell receptor beta chains drawn from one sample of a study of control samples from healthy donors and cancer patients. Clones were read by immunoSEQ multiplex PCR, and TCRdb kept only the in-frame ones, dropping some. Of over 150,000 clones listed, around 96% are singletons. The sample taken for sequencing was blood. The receptors come from a man in his forties or fifties in good health. Both conserved end residues are part of each CDR3. D genes are given only for firm matches. A row's size may be missing; if present it is once, few, many or a size class.

d_gene | j_gene | abundance | len | v_gene | CDR3nt | CDR3aa
TRBD1 | TRBJ2-3 | - | 16 | TRBV6-6 | TGTGCCAGCAGTGCGACCGGGACAGGAGACACAGATACGCAGTATTTT | CASSATGTGDTDTQYF
TRBD1 | TRBJ2-7 | - | 13 | TRBV18 | TGTGCCAGCTCACCGACAGGGGCCTACGAGCAGTACTTC | CASSPTGAYEQYF
- | TRBJ1-1 | - | 14 | TRBV7-2 | TGTGCCAGCAGCTTACGCGGGGGGAGGACCGAAGCTTTCTTT | CASSLRGGRTEAFF
- | TRBJ1-6 | - | 14 | TRBV5-8 | TGTGCCAGCAGCTTCTCACTGCAGTTTTCACCCCTCCACTTT | CASSFSLQFSPLHF
- | TRBJ2-7 | - | 12 | TRBV12-3/TRBV12-4 | TGTGCCAGCAGTTTGACAGCCTACGAGCAGTACTTC | CASSLTAYEQYF
- | TRBJ2-2 | - | 14 | TRBV2 | TGTGCCAGCCGGGCCAGGGAGTCCACCGGGGAGCTGTTTTTT | CASRARESTGELFF
- | TRBJ1-4 | - | 14 | TRBV2 | TGTGCCAGCAGTGAAGGGCAGGGAGGCGAAAAACTGTTTTTT | CASSEGQGGEKLFF
- | TRBJ2-3 | - | 15 | TRBV2 | TGTGCCAGCAGTGAGGGGCAGGGCAGCACAGATACGCAGTATTTT | CASSEGQGSTDTQYF
- | TRBJ2-3 | - | 15 | TRBV5-1 | TGCGCCAGCAGCGACGGGGGCGGGGATACAGATACGCAGTATTTT | CASSDGGGDTDTQYF
- | TRBJ1-5 | once | 15 | TRBV18 | TGTGCCAGCTCACCTACCGGGATATCAAATCAGCCCCAGCATTTT | CASSPTGISNQPQHF
- | TRBJ1-3 | once | 15 | TRBV15 | TGTGCCACCAGCCAGGGAGCCGGCTCTGGAAACACCGTATATTTT | CATSQGAGSGNTVYF
TRBD2 | TRBJ2-1 | - | 15 | TRBV5-1 | TGCGCCAGCAGCCCCGGGACTAGCGGGGTTGATGAGCAGTTCTTC | CASSPGTSGVDEQFF
TRBD1 | TRBJ1-1 | - | 15 | TRBV28 | TGTGCCAGCAGTTTTGCAGGGGGCGGGGACACTGAAGCTTTCTTT | CASSFAGGGDTEAFF
- | TRBJ1-1 | - | 12 | TRBV24-1 | TGTGCCACCAGTCCCCAGGGCACTGAAGCTTTCTTT | CATSPQGTEAFF
- | TRBJ2-1 | - | 12 | TRBV7-9 | TGTGCCAGCAGCTTAGAGGGTTATGAGCAGTTCTTC | CASSLEGYEQFF
- | TRBJ2-2 | - | 15 | TRBV24-1 | TGTGCCACCAGTGATAGGGACACTTACACCGGGGAGCTGTTTTTT | CATSDRDTYTGELFF
- | TRBJ2-2 | once | 17 | TRBV9 | TGTGCCAGCAGCGTAGGAGACCAGGGGCCGAACACCGGGGAGCTGTTTTTT | CASSVGDQGPNTGELFF
- | TRBJ2-2 | - | 13 | TRBV29-1 | TGCAGCGTTGCAGCACCGAACACCGGGGAGCTGTTTTTT | CSVAAPNTGELFF
- | TRBJ1-5 | - | 13 | TRBV7-2 | TGTGCCAGCAGCTCACAGGGAAATCAGCCCCAGCATTTT | CASSSQGNQPQHF
- | TRBJ1-4 | - | 16 | TRBV28 | TGTGCCAGCAGTTTCTCTGGGACGGCGGTAAATGAAAAACTGTTTTTT | CASSFSGTAVNEKLFF
- | TRBJ2-7 | - | 13 | TRBV5-6 | TGTGCCAGCAGCTTGGGATGGGCCTACGAGCAGTACTTC | CASSLGWAYEQYF
- | TRBJ1-1 | once | 14 | TRBV9 | TGTGCCAGCAGCCCAGACGGGGGAAACACTGAAGCTTTCTTT | CASSPDGGNTEAFF
TRBD1 | TRBJ2-7 | - | 20 | TRBV9 | TGTGCCAGCAGCGTCTCCCCCCGGGACAGAAAGCGGAAATTCTCCTACGAGCAGTACTTC | CASSVSPRDRKRKFSYEQYF
- | TRBJ1-1 | - | 14 | TRBV6-4 | TGTGCCAGCAGTGACTCATCCCTGAACACTGAAGCTTTCTTT | CASSDSSLNTEAFF
TRBD1 | TRBJ2-7 | - | 13 | TRBV2 | TGTGCCAGCAGGAGGGACAGATCCTACGAGCAGTACTTC | CASRRDRSYEQYF
- | TRBJ2-2 | - | 14 | TRBV9 | TGTGCCAGCAGCGCCGTCCCGGGTGCCGGGGAGCTGTTTTTT | CASSAVPGAGELFF
TRBD1 | TRBJ2-7 | - | 13 | TRBV12-3/TRBV12-4 | TGTGCCAGCAGTTTTCAGGGGGCCTACGAGCAGTACTTC | CASSFQGAYEQYF
TRBD2 | TRBJ2-3 | - | 13 | TRBV5-6 | TGTGCCAGCAGTCGGACTAGCGGACATACGCAGTATTTT | CASSRTSGHTQYF
- | TRBJ1-2 | - | 12 | TRBV19 | TGTGCCAGTAGTATAGATGCAGGGGGCTACACCTTC | CASSIDAGGYTF
TRBD1 | TRBJ2-1 | - | 19 | TRBV28 | TGTGCCAGCAGTCCCCAATCCTTTAGACAGGGGGGGTCCTACAATGAGCAGTTCTTC | CASSPQSFRQGGSYNEQFF
- | TRBJ1-1 | - | 13 | TRBV27 | TGTGCCAGCAGCAGACAGGAGAACACTGAAGCTTTCTTT | CASSRQENTEAFF
- | TRBJ1-1 | - | 11 | TRBV5-6 | TGTGCCAGCAGCTTCAGGGATGAAGCTTTCTTT | CASSFRDEAFF
- | TRBJ1-2 | few | 15 | TRBV24-1 | TGTGCCACCAGTGATTCGCGGACGGGGAACTATGGCTACACCTTC | CATSDSRTGNYGYTF
- | TRBJ1-1 | - | 12 | TRBV2 | TGTGCCAGCAGTGGAGGGGACAAGGAAGCTTTCTTT | CASSGGDKEAFF
TRBD2 | TRBJ2-7 | - | 16 | TRBV5-4 | TGTGCCAGCAGCCAGGAGGCTAGCGGGAAGCCCTACGAGCAGTACTTC | CASSQEASGKPYEQYF
- | TRBJ2-2 | - | 11 | TRBV7-9 | TGTGCCAGCACCCGTACCGGGGAGCTGTTTTTT | CASTRTGELFF
- | TRBJ1-6 | - | 16 | TRBV27 | TGTGCCAGCAGTTTGGTAGGGAGCTCCTATAATTCACCCCTCCACTTT | CASSLVGSSYNSPLHF
TRBD1 | TRBJ1-3 | - | 17 | TRBV28 | TGTGCCAGCAGCCCCGTCCCGGGACAGGGGACTGGAAACACCATATATTTT | CASSPVPGQGTGNTIYF
- | TRBJ2-3 | few | 13 | TRBV18 | TGTGCCAGCTCACCAGGTATTCGGGATACGCAGTATTTT | CASSPGIRDTQYF
- | TRBJ1-5 | - | 14 | TRBV24-1 | TGTGCCACCAGTGATTCAGGGGTGGGTCAGCCCCAGCATTTT | CATSDSGVGQPQHF
- | TRBJ1-1 | - | 14 | TRBV18 | TGTGCCAGCTCACCAGGAGGGGTAGACGCCGAAGCTTTCTTT | CASSPGGVDAEAFF
TRBD2 | TRBJ2-3 | - | 16 | TRBV29-1 | TGCAGCCTCACGCCTTTTTTAGCGGGGGGCCTAGATACGCAGTATTTT | CSLTPFLAGGLDTQYF
TRBD1 | TRBJ1-1 | - | 14 | TRBV2 | TGTGCCAGCAGTGTTATCAGGGGGGGCACTGAAGCTTTCTTT | CASSVIRGGTEAFF
- | TRBJ2-7 | - | 16 | TRBV7-8 | TGTGCCAGCAGCTTAGGTCCGTCGCCTCCCTCCTACGAGCAGTACTTC | CASSLGPSPPSYEQYF
- | TRBJ2-3 | - | 16 | TRBV2 | TGTGCCAGCAGTGAATTAGGGGGGCGCAGCACAGATACGCAGTATTTT | CASSELGGRSTDTQYF
- | TRBJ1-1 | - | 13 | TRBV7-3 | TGTGCCAGCAGCTCCGACATGAGGACTGAAGCTTTCTTT | CASSSDMRTEAFF
- | TRBJ1-1 | - | 12 | TRBV5-6 | TGTGCCAGCAGCTTATTTGGCAGAGAAGCTTTCTTT | CASSLFGREAFF
- | TRBJ1-6 | - | 12 | TRBV12-5 | TGTGCTAGTCTCACAGGGAATTCACCCCTCCACTTT | CASLTGNSPLHF
- | TRBJ1-4 | - | 13 | TRBV6-6 | TGTGCCAGCAGACATGGGGCAGAGGAAAAACTGTTTTTT | CASRHGAEEKLFF
TRBD1 | TRBJ1-5 | - | 14 | TRBV6-2/TRBV6-3 | TGTGCCAGCAGCCGCGGACAGGGAGGCCAGCCCCAGCATTTT | CASSRGQGGQPQHF
TRBD2 | TRBJ2-5 | - | 13 | TRBV10-3 | TGTGCCATCAGTGAGCGGGGGGACGAGACCCAGTACTTC | CAISERGDETQYF
- | TRBJ2-7 | - | 12 | TRBV2 | TGTGCCAGCAGGCAAACCTCCTACGAGCAGTACTTC | CASRQTSYEQYF